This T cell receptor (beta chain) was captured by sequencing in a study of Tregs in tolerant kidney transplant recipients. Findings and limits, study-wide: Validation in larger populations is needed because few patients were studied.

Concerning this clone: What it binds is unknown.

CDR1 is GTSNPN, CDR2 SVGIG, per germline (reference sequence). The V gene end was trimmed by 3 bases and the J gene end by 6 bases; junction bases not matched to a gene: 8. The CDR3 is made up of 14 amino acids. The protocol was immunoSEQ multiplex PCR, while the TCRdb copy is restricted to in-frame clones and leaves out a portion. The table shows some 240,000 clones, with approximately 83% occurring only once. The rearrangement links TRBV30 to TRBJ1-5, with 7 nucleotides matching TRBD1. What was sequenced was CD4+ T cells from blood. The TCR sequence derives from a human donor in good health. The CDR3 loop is CAWSTGDGVQPQHF. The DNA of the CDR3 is TGTGCCTGGAGCACAGGGGATGGGGTTCAGCCCCAGCATTTT.